The clone carrying this T cell receptor beta chain showed up many times. Its antigen is currently unknown. This sample is drawn from a study of CD8 T cells in ankylosing spondylitis. Making the TCR beta libraries involved quantitative 5'-RACE with molecular barcodes. A single record per CDR3 protein comes from TCRdb applying MiXCR to the 5' RACE reads. The table has 750,000 to 850,000 distinct CDR3 sequences, about 12% seen once. The CDR3 extends over 13 amino acids. Trimming took 3 bases from V and 6 from J, leaving 9 bases between them. Study-wide findings and caveats: Reportedly, disease-linked clones are significantly enriched in ankylosing spondylitis patients' matched synovial fluid. One TCR beta motif, made up of seven to nine highly homologous variants, appeared characteristic of ankylosing spondylitis blood. Disease-linked clones were found to be CD8+ and relatively rare in peripheral blood.

Sequencing was performed on blood, either unsorted or a sorted T cell fraction (not recorded which). This TCR came from a male donor with ankylosing spondylitis. The J gene is TRBJ2-4, the V gene TRBV12-3 or TRBV12-4; D may be TRBD1 or TRBD2 (5 bases each). The CDR3 nucleotides read TGTGCCAGCAGTTTGAATGGGGGAAACATTCAGTACTTC. It codes for CASSLNGGNIQYF.